A selection of T cell receptor beta chains follows, all from one sample in a study of blood T cell repertoires in COVID-19. TCRdb's copy holds only in-frame clones and misses some; the assay was immunoSEQ multiplex PCR. The sample lists approximately 240,000 clones, around 90% occurring once. Sequenced sample: PBMCs or T cells enriched from blood (not recorded which). The receptors originated from a woman younger than 45 with acute COVID-19. Both conserved end residues are part of each CDR3. D genes are given only for firm matches. Only some rows state a clone size, as once, few, many or a class for expanded clones.

>TRBV6-1|-|TRBJ1-3|16|-
TGTGCCAGCAGTGAGCCCAGGGCGGTGGGGAGGAACACCATATATTTT
CASSEPRAVGRNTIYF
>TRBV19|TRBD1|TRBJ1-5|13|-
TGTGCCAGTATCGGGACAGGGGATCAGCCCCAGCATTTT
CASIGTGDQPQHF
>TRBV3-1/TRBV3-2|-|TRBJ2-7|13|-
TGTGCCAGCAGCCAAGGGGGGCCCCGCGAGCAGTACTTC
CASSQGGPREQYF
>TRBV13|-|TRBJ1-1|12|-
TGTGCCAGCGGCCATCTGAACACTGAAGCTTTCTTT
CASGHLNTEAFF
>TRBV30|TRBD2|TRBJ2-7|15|-
TGTGCCTGGAGCAAAGCTAGCGGGGGGGCCTACGAGCAGTACTTC
CAWSKASGGAYEQYF
>TRBV5-1|TRBD1|TRBJ1-4|14|-
TGCGCCAGCAGCACAACAGGGGTGGATGAAAAACTGTTTTTT
CASSTTGVDEKLFF
>TRBV18|TRBD1|TRBJ1-2|16|-
TGTGCCAGCTCAGCTAGGGACAGCTTTCTTCACAATGGCTACACCTTC
CASSARDSFLHNGYTF
>TRBV7-3|TRBD2|TRBJ2-3|15|-
TGTGCCAGCAGCATCTTAGCGGGAGGGGGAGATACGCAGTATTTT
CASSILAGGGDTQYF
>TRBV6-2/TRBV6-3|TRBD2|TRBJ2-1|15|-
TGTGCCAGCACCCCTCGGGACTACCCGTACAATGAGCAGTTCTTC
CASTPRDYPYNEQFF
>TRBV4-2|-|TRBJ2-1|17|-
TGTGCCAGCAGCCAAGAGAGGCTTACCCACTCCTACAATGAGCAGTTCTTC
CASSQERLTHSYNEQFF
>TRBV5-4|-|TRBJ2-1|15|-
TGTGCCAGCAGTGGGGCGGGAAACCTCTACAATGAGCAGTTCTTC
CASSGAGNLYNEQFF
>TRBV7-2|-|TRBJ2-7|13|-
TGTGCCAGCAGCTTACCAGGAACCTACGAGCAGTACTTC
CASSLPGTYEQYF
>TRBV7-2|-|TRBJ2-7|14|once
TGTGCCAGCCGCCCAGGCTACCCCTTCTACGAGCAGTACTTC
CASRPGYPFYEQYF
>TRBV5-8|TRBD2|TRBJ2-1|16|once
TGTGCCAGCAGCTTGGGTAGCGGGATTAAAGCGGATGAGCAGTTCTTC
CASSLGSGIKADEQFF
>TRBV6-5|TRBD1|TRBJ1-6|14|few
TGTGCCAGCAGGACCCAGGGGGGTGATTCACCCCTCCACTTT
CASRTQGGDSPLHF
>TRBV11-2|TRBD2|TRBJ2-5|15|-
TGTGCCAGCACCCTAAATCCTAGCGGGCAAGAGACCCAGTACTTC
CASTLNPSGQETQYF
>TRBV20-1|-|TRBJ2-7|11|-
TGCAGTGCTAGACAGGGGTACGAGCAGTACTTC
CSARQGYEQYF
>TRBV5-6|-|TRBJ1-2|12|-
TGTGCCAGCAGCTTAGCTGATTATGGCTACACCTTC
CASSLADYGYTF
>TRBV3-1/TRBV3-2|-|TRBJ1-5|14|-
TGTGCCAGCAGCCACGGACAGTCCTCAAGGCCCCAGCATTTT
CASSHGQSSRPQHF